Listed below are T cell receptor beta chains from one sample, sequenced in a study of T cells in Graves' hyperthyroidism and ophthalmopathy. TCRdb called the multiplex PCR reads again in MiXCR, with one record for every CDR3 protein. The table includes nearly 600,000 distinct CDR3 sequences, 14% detected once. Specimen: blood. These TCRs come from a woman aged 18-29 years with Graves' ophthalmopathy. Both conserved end residues are part of each CDR3. Each record gives: D gene, clone size, V gene, CDR3 length, J gene, CDR3 DNA, CDR3 protein. A D gene is named only where the DNA matches it firmly. Clone size appears in some rows only: once, few, many, or a class for an expanded clone.

d_call: TRBD1; clone_size: -; v_call: TRBV24-1; cdr3_length: 15; j_call: TRBJ2-7; cdr3_nt: TGTGCCACCAGTGAACCCGGGACAGGGATCCACGAGCAGTACTTC; cdr3_aa: CATSEPGTGIHEQYF
d_call: TRBD2; clone_size: many; v_call: TRBV7-9; cdr3_length: 13; j_call: TRBJ2-1; cdr3_nt: TGTGCCAGCACGGCGGGAGTCTATAATGAGCAGTTCTTC; cdr3_aa: CASTAGVYNEQFF
d_call: -; clone_size: many; v_call: TRBV28; cdr3_length: 15; j_call: TRBJ2-3; cdr3_nt: TGTGCCAGCAGCACCGGGACGGGCTACACAGATACGCAGTATTTT; cdr3_aa: CASSTGTGYTDTQYF
d_call: TRBD2; clone_size: many; v_call: TRBV3-1; cdr3_length: 17; j_call: TRBJ2-3; cdr3_nt: TGTGCCAGCAGCCAAGATCGAACTAGCGGGAGCGCAGATACGCAGTATTTT; cdr3_aa: CASSQDRTSGSADTQYF
d_call: -; clone_size: many; v_call: TRBV28; cdr3_length: 16; j_call: TRBJ1-5; cdr3_nt: TGTGCCAGCAGTTCCCCCCGGAGCGGGAGCAATCAGCCCCAGCATTTT; cdr3_aa: CASSSPRSGSNQPQHF
d_call: -; clone_size: many; v_call: TRBV2; cdr3_length: 14; j_call: TRBJ1-2; cdr3_nt: TGTGCCACCTCAGTCAACCGGGGGGGTTATGGCTACACCTTC; cdr3_aa: CATSVNRGGYGYTF
d_call: TRBD1; clone_size: few; v_call: TRBV11-1; cdr3_length: 15; j_call: TRBJ2-3; cdr3_nt: TGTGCCGGCAGCCCACGGACAGGCCGCACAGATACGCAGTATTTT; cdr3_aa: CAGSPRTGRTDTQYF
d_call: TRBD2; clone_size: many; v_call: TRBV7-7; cdr3_length: 15; j_call: TRBJ2-1; cdr3_nt: TGTGCTAGCAGCTTAGCTCCTAGCGGGAGCTATGAGCAGTTCTTC; cdr3_aa: CASSLAPSGSYEQFF
d_call: -; clone_size: -; v_call: TRBV10-2; cdr3_length: 16; j_call: TRBJ2-1; cdr3_nt: TGCGCCAGCAGTGAGGGGGGGGCGTTCCCCTACAATGAGCAGTTCTTC; cdr3_aa: CASSEGGAFPYNEQFF
d_call: -; clone_size: many; v_call: TRBV18; cdr3_length: 15; j_call: TRBJ2-2; cdr3_nt: TGTGCCAGCTCACCACCTGGCGTGAACACCGGGGAGCTGTTTTTT; cdr3_aa: CASSPPGVNTGELFF
d_call: -; clone_size: many; v_call: TRBV7-3; cdr3_length: 13; j_call: TRBJ2-3; cdr3_nt: TGTGCCAGCAGCTTATCCCCGGGGAATACGCAGTATTTT; cdr3_aa: CASSLSPGNTQYF
d_call: -; clone_size: many; v_call: TRBV30; cdr3_length: 14; j_call: TRBJ2-7; cdr3_nt: TGTGCCTGGAGTGTACGAGACCGCTCCTACGAGCAGTACTTC; cdr3_aa: CAWSVRDRSYEQYF
d_call: TRBD2; clone_size: many; v_call: TRBV29-1; cdr3_length: 15; j_call: TRBJ2-5; cdr3_nt: TGCAGCGTCGGGACTAGCGGGATGAGCGTTGAGACCCAGTACTTC; cdr3_aa: CSVGTSGMSVETQYF
d_call: -; clone_size: few; v_call: TRBV11-2; cdr3_length: 18; j_call: TRBJ1-2; cdr3_nt: TGTGCCAGCAGCCTTACGCGCAGGGATTTCGGGCTGAGGGGCGGCTACACCTTC; cdr3_aa: CASSLTRRDFGLRGGYTF
d_call: TRBD2; clone_size: -; v_call: TRBV19; cdr3_length: 15; j_call: TRBJ2-7; cdr3_nt: TGTGCCAGTAGTCGACCCGGGACTAGCGGTTACGAGCAGTACTTC; cdr3_aa: CASSRPGTSGYEQYF
d_call: TRBD2; clone_size: many; v_call: TRBV5-6; cdr3_length: 15; j_call: TRBJ2-5; cdr3_nt: TGTGCCAGCAGCACGGGACTAGCGGGGAGAGAGACCCAGTACTTC; cdr3_aa: CASSTGLAGRETQYF
d_call: -; clone_size: many; v_call: TRBV6-2/TRBV6-3; cdr3_length: 15; j_call: TRBJ2-5; cdr3_nt: TGTGCCAGCAGTTACGGGAGCTATGGACAAGAGACCCAGTACTTC; cdr3_aa: CASSYGSYGQETQYF
d_call: TRBD1; clone_size: few; v_call: TRBV30; cdr3_length: 15; j_call: TRBJ1-2; cdr3_nt: TGTGCCTGGAGTGTAAAGGGACAGGGTTACTATGGCTACACCTTC; cdr3_aa: CAWSVKGQGYYGYTF
d_call: -; clone_size: few; v_call: TRBV6-2/TRBV6-3; cdr3_length: 13; j_call: TRBJ2-3; cdr3_nt: TGTGCCAGCCAGAGGACGGGCACAGATACGCAGTATTTT; cdr3_aa: CASQRTGTDTQYF
d_call: -; clone_size: many; v_call: TRBV29-1; cdr3_length: 12; j_call: TRBJ2-1; cdr3_nt: TGCAGCGTTGATTCCTTCGACAATGAGCAGTTCTTC; cdr3_aa: CSVDSFDNEQFF
d_call: -; clone_size: -; v_call: TRBV27; cdr3_length: 12; j_call: TRBJ2-4; cdr3_nt: TGTGCCAGCAGTAACAGGAGGGGTGGCGAGTACTTC; cdr3_aa: CASSNRRGGEYF
d_call: -; clone_size: -; v_call: TRBV6-2/TRBV6-3; cdr3_length: 14; j_call: TRBJ1-2; cdr3_nt: TGTGCCAGCAGTACCCGGGGCCGCAACAGGGGCTACACCTTC; cdr3_aa: CASSTRGRNRGYTF
d_call: TRBD2; clone_size: -; v_call: TRBV12-3/TRBV12-4; cdr3_length: 15; j_call: TRBJ2-2; cdr3_nt: TGTGCCAGCAGTCCGGGACTAGCGGGAGGCGGGGAGCTGTTTTTT; cdr3_aa: CASSPGLAGGGELFF
d_call: -; clone_size: many; v_call: TRBV20-1; cdr3_length: 13; j_call: TRBJ2-1; cdr3_nt: TGCAGTGCTAAGTGGGAGAACCCCAATGAGCAGTTCTTC; cdr3_aa: CSAKWENPNEQFF
d_call: -; clone_size: -; v_call: TRBV28; cdr3_length: 15; j_call: TRBJ1-2; cdr3_nt: TGTGCCAGCAGTTTGGGGAATTACATGAGGGGTGGCTACACCTTC; cdr3_aa: CASSLGNYMRGGYTF
d_call: -; clone_size: many; v_call: TRBV11-1; cdr3_length: 15; j_call: TRBJ2-1; cdr3_nt: TGTGCCAGCAGCTTTACGGGGGCGGAGTACAATGAGCAGTTCTTC; cdr3_aa: CASSFTGAEYNEQFF
d_call: -; clone_size: -; v_call: TRBV19; cdr3_length: 12; j_call: TRBJ2-7; cdr3_nt: TGTGCCAGTAGTATAGGAAAGGGCGAGCAGTACTTC; cdr3_aa: CASSIGKGEQYF
d_call: -; clone_size: many; v_call: TRBV6-1; cdr3_length: 13; j_call: TRBJ1-1; cdr3_nt: TGTGCCATTCAGAGTCGCATGAACACTGAAGCTTTCTTT; cdr3_aa: CAIQSRMNTEAFF
d_call: -; clone_size: few; v_call: TRBV20-1; cdr3_length: 17; j_call: TRBJ1-6; cdr3_nt: TGCAGTGCTAGAGCGGCTGAAGACAGTACCTATAATTCACCCCTCCACTTT; cdr3_aa: CSARAAEDSTYNSPLHF
d_call: TRBD1; clone_size: many; v_call: TRBV2; cdr3_length: 18; j_call: TRBJ1-5; cdr3_nt: TGTGCCAGCAGAAGGACTGGGACAGGGGGCACGGGCAATCAGCCCCAGCATTTT; cdr3_aa: CASRRTGTGGTGNQPQHF
d_call: -; clone_size: few; v_call: TRBV30; cdr3_length: 16; j_call: TRBJ1-2; cdr3_nt: TGTGCCTGGAGTGGGGACAACCCGACCACTTACTATGGCTACACCTTC; cdr3_aa: CAWSGDNPTTYYGYTF
d_call: -; clone_size: many; v_call: TRBV2; cdr3_length: 16; j_call: TRBJ2-6; cdr3_nt: TGTGCCAGCAGTCCCCAGACTCAAACTGGGGCCAACGTCCTGACTTTC; cdr3_aa: CASSPQTQTGANVLTF
d_call: -; clone_size: many; v_call: TRBV6-2/TRBV6-3; cdr3_length: 13; j_call: TRBJ2-7; cdr3_nt: TGTGCCAGCAGAGGAGGTTTAGGAACCGAGCAGTACTTC; cdr3_aa: CASRGGLGTEQYF
d_call: -; clone_size: many; v_call: TRBV29-1; cdr3_length: 16; j_call: TRBJ1-2; cdr3_nt: TGCAGCGTTGAAGTTGGCCTCGGGACAAGGACCTATGGCTACACCTTC; cdr3_aa: CSVEVGLGTRTYGYTF
d_call: TRBD1; clone_size: many; v_call: TRBV24-1; cdr3_length: 20; j_call: TRBJ1-5; cdr3_nt: TGTGCCACCAGTGATACTCGGTCCGGGACAGGGGGCGAAAGCAATCAGCCCCAGCATTTT; cdr3_aa: CATSDTRSGTGGESNQPQHF
d_call: -; clone_size: -; v_call: TRBV5-1; cdr3_length: 15; j_call: TRBJ1-3; cdr3_nt: TGCGCCAGCAGCTTGAGCCGCCGAACAACCAACACCATATATTTT; cdr3_aa: CASSLSRRTTNTIYF
d_call: -; clone_size: many; v_call: TRBV11-2; cdr3_length: 16; j_call: TRBJ2-3; cdr3_nt: TGTGCCAGCAGCTTAGCGGTTTCGTTTCAGGCAGATACGCAGTATTTT; cdr3_aa: CASSLAVSFQADTQYF
d_call: -; clone_size: -; v_call: TRBV7-3; cdr3_length: 15; j_call: TRBJ2-5; cdr3_nt: TGTGCCAGCAGCTTAGGGGTGGAACAGGTTGAGGCCCAGTACTTC; cdr3_aa: CASSLGVEQVEAQYF
d_call: -; clone_size: -; v_call: TRBV30; cdr3_length: 14; j_call: TRBJ1-4; cdr3_nt: TGTGCCTGGAGCCGGGGAGGAACTAATGAAAAACTGTTTTTT; cdr3_aa: CAWSRGGTNEKLFF
d_call: TRBD2; clone_size: many; v_call: TRBV12-5; cdr3_length: 16; j_call: TRBJ2-7; cdr3_nt: TGTGCTAGTGGTCCGGGACTAGCGGGAGGGGTGTACGAGCAGTACTTC; cdr3_aa: CASGPGLAGGVYEQYF
d_call: -; clone_size: few; v_call: TRBV14; cdr3_length: 16; j_call: TRBJ1-1; cdr3_nt: TGTGCCAGCAGCCAACAAGCCACCGGGTTGGGCACTGAAGCTTTCTTT; cdr3_aa: CASSQQATGLGTEAFF
d_call: -; clone_size: many; v_call: TRBV20-1; cdr3_length: 16; j_call: TRBJ2-5; cdr3_nt: TGCAGTGCCCACGCGGGTAGGGGAACTCAGAAAGAGACCCAGTACTTC; cdr3_aa: CSAHAGRGTQKETQYF
d_call: -; clone_size: many; v_call: TRBV6-1; cdr3_length: 14; j_call: TRBJ1-2; cdr3_nt: TGTGCCAGCAGTTCGTCTGAGAGAAACTATGGCTACACCTTC; cdr3_aa: CASSSSERNYGYTF
d_call: TRBD2; clone_size: -; v_call: TRBV28; cdr3_length: 15; j_call: TRBJ2-1; cdr3_nt: TGTGCCAGCAGTTTTTCGCTAGCGGTCTACAATGAGCAGTTCTTC; cdr3_aa: CASSFSLAVYNEQFF
d_call: TRBD1; clone_size: few; v_call: TRBV4-1; cdr3_length: 14; j_call: TRBJ1-4; cdr3_nt: TGCGCCAGCAGCCGACAGGGGGCTAGTGAAAAACTGTTTTTT; cdr3_aa: CASSRQGASEKLFF